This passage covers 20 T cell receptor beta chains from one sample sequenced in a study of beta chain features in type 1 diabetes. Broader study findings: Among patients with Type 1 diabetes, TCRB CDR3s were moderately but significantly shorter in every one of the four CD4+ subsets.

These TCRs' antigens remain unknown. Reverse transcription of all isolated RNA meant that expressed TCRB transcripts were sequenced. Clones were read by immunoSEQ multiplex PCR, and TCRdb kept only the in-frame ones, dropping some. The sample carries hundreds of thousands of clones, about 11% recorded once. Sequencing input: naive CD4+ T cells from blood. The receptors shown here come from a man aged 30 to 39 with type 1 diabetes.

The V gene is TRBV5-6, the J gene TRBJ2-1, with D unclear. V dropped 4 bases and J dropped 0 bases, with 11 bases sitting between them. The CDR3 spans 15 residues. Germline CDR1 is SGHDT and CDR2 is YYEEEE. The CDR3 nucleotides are TGTGCCAGCAGCCCAAGCCCGAGCTCCTACAATGAGCAGTTCTTC. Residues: CASSPSPSSYNEQFF.

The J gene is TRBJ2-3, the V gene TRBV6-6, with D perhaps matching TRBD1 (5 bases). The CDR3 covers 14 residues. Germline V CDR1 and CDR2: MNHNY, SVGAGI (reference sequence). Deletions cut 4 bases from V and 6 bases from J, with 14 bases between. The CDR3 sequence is CASSSLQGQDTQYF. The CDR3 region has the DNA TGTGCCAGCAGTTCCCTCCAGGGCCAGGATACGCAGTATTTT.

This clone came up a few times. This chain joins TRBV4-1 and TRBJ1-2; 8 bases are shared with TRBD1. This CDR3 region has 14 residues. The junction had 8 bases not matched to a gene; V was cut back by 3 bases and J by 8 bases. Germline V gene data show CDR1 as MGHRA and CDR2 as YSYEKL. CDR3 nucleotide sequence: TGCGCCAGCAGCCAGGTTGACAGGGGTGGAGGCTACACCTTC. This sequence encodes CASSQVDRGGGYTF.

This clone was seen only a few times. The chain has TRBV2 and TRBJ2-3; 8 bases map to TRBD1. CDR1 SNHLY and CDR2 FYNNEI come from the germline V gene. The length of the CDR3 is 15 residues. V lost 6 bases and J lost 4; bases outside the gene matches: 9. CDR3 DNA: TGTGCCAGCAGACGCGGACAGGGTATCCCAGATACGCAGTATTTT. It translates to CASRRGQGIPDTQYF.

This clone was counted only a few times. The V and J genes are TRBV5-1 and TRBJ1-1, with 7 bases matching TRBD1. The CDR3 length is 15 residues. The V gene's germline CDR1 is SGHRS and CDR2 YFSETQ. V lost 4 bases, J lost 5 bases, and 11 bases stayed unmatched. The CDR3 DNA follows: TGCGCCAGCAGCCAAGACCAGGGGGTTTGGACTGAAGCTTTCTTT. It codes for CASSQDQGVWTEAFF. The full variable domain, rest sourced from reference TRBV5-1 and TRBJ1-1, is KAGVTQTPRYLIKTRGQQVTLSCSPISGHRSVSWYQQTPGQGLQFLFEYFSETQRNKGNFPGRFSGRQFSNSRSEMNVSTLELGDSALYLCASSQDQGVWTEAFFGQGTRLTVV.

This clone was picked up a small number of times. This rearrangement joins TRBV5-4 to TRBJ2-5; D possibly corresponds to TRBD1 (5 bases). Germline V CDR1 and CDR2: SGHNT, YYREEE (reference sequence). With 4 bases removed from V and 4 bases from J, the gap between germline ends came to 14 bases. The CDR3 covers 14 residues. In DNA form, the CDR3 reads TGTGCCAGCAGCCCGAAGGACATTCGAGAGACCCAGTACTTC. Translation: CASSPKDIRETQYF.

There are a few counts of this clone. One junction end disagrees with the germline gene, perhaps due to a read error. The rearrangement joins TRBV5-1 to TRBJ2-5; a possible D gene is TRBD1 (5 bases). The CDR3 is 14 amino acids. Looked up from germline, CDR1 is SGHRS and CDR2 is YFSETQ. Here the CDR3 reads CASSRDRKREAQYF. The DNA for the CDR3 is TGCGCCAGCAGTCGAGACAGAAAAAGAGAGGCCCAGTACTTC. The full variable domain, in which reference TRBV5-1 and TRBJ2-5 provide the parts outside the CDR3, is KAGVTQTPRYLIKTRGQQVTLSCSPISGHRSVSWYQQTPGQGLQFLFEYFSETQRNKGNFPGRFSGRQFSNSRSEMNVSTLELGDSALYLCASSRDRKREAQYFGPGTRLLVL.

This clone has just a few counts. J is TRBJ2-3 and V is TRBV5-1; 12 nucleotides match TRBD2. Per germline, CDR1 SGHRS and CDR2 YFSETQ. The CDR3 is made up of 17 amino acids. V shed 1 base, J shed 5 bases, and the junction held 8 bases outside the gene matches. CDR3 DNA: TGCGCCAGCAGCTTGTTCCCTAGCGGGGGGGTCGGAGATACGCAGTATTTT. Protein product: CASSLFPSGGVGDTQYF.

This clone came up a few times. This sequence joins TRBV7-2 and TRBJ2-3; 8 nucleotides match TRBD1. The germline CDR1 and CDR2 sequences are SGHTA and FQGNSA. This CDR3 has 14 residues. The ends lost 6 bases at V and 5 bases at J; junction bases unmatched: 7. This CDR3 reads CASRGGRGQDTQYF. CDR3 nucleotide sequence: TGTGCCAGCAGAGGTGGCAGGGGGCAAGATACGCAGTATTTT.

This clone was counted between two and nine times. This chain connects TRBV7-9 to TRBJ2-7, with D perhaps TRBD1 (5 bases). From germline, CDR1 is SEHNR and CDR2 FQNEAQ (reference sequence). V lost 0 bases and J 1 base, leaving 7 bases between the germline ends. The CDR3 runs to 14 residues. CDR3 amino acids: CASSLAGRSYEQYF. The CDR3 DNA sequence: TGTGCCAGCAGCTTAGCGGGGCGATCCTACGAGCAGTACTTC.

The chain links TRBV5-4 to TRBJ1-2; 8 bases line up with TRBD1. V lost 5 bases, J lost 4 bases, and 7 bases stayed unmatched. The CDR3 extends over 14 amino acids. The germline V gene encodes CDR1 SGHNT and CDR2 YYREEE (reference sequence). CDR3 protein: CASRDQTGVYGYTF. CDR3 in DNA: TGTGCCAGCAGGGACCAGACAGGGGTCTATGGCTACACCTTC.

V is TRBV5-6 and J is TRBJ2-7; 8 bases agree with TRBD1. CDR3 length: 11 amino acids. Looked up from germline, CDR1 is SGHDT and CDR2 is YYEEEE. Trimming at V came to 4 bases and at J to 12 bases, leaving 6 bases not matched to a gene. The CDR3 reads CASSAGQGLYF. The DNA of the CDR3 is TGTGCCAGCAGCGCAGGACAGGGACTGTACTTC.

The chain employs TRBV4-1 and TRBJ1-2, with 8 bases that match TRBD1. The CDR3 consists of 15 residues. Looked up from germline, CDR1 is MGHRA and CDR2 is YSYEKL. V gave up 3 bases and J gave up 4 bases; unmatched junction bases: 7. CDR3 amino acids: CASSHLGQVSYGYTF. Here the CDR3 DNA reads TGCGCCAGCAGCCATCTGGGACAGGTGAGCTATGGCTACACCTTC.

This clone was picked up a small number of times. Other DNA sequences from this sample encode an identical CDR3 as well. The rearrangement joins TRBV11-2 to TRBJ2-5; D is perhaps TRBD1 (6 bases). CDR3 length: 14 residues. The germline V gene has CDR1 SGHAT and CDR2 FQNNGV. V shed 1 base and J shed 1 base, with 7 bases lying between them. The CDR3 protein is CASSLGTVQETQYF. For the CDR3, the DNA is TGTGCCAGCAGCTTAGGGACAGTCCAAGAGACCCAGTACTTC.

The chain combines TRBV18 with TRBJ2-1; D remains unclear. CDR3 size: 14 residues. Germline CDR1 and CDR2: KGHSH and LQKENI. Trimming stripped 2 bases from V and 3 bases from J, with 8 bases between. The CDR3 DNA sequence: TGTGCCAGCTCACCAGAACTGGTCTACAATGAGCAGTTCTTC. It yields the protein CASSPELVYNEQFF.

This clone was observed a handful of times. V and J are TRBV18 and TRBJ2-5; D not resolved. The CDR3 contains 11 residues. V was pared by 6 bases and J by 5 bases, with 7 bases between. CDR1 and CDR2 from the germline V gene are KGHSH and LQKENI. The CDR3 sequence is CASSAQETQYF. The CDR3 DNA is TGTGCCAGCTCCGCCCAGGAGACCCAGTACTTC.

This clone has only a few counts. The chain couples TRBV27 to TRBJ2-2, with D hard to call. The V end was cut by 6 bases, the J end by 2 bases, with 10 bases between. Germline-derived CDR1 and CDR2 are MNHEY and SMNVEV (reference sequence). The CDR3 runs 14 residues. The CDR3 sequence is CASRLSQNTGELFF. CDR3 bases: TGTGCCAGCAGACTATCCCAAAACACCGGGGAGCTGTTTTTT.

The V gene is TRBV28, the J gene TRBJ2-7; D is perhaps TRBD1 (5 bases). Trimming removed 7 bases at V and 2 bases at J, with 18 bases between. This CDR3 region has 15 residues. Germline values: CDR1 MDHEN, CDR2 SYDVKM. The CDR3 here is CASTPGRDSPYEQYF. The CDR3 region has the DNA TGTGCCAGCACCCCTGGACGTGACAGTCCCTACGAGCAGTACTTC.

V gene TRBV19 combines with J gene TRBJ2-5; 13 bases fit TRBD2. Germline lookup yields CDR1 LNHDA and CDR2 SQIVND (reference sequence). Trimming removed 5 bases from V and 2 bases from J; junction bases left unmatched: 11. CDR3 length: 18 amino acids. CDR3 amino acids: CASSPGTSGENNQETQYF. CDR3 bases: TGTGCCAGTAGTCCCGGGACTAGCGGGGAGAACAATCAAGAGACCCAGTACTTC.

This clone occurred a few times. In DNA, the CDR3 is TGTGCCAGCAGCGTAGCTCTTGACAGTGAAGCTTTCTTT. Translation gives CASSVALDSEAFF. The V call is TRBV9, the J call TRBJ1-1; weak D call: TRBD1 (5 bases). Germline CDR1 reads SGDLS; CDR2 reads YYNGEE. V lost 0 bases, J lost 7 bases, and 10 bases lay in between. There are 13 residues in the CDR3. The full variable domain, with the rest looked up from reference TRBV9 and TRBJ1-1, is DSGVTQTPKHLITATGQRVTLRCSPRSGDLSVYWYQQSLDQGLQFLIQYYNGEERAKGNILERFSAQQFPDLHSELNLSSLELGDSALYFCASSVALDSEAFFGQGTRLTVV.